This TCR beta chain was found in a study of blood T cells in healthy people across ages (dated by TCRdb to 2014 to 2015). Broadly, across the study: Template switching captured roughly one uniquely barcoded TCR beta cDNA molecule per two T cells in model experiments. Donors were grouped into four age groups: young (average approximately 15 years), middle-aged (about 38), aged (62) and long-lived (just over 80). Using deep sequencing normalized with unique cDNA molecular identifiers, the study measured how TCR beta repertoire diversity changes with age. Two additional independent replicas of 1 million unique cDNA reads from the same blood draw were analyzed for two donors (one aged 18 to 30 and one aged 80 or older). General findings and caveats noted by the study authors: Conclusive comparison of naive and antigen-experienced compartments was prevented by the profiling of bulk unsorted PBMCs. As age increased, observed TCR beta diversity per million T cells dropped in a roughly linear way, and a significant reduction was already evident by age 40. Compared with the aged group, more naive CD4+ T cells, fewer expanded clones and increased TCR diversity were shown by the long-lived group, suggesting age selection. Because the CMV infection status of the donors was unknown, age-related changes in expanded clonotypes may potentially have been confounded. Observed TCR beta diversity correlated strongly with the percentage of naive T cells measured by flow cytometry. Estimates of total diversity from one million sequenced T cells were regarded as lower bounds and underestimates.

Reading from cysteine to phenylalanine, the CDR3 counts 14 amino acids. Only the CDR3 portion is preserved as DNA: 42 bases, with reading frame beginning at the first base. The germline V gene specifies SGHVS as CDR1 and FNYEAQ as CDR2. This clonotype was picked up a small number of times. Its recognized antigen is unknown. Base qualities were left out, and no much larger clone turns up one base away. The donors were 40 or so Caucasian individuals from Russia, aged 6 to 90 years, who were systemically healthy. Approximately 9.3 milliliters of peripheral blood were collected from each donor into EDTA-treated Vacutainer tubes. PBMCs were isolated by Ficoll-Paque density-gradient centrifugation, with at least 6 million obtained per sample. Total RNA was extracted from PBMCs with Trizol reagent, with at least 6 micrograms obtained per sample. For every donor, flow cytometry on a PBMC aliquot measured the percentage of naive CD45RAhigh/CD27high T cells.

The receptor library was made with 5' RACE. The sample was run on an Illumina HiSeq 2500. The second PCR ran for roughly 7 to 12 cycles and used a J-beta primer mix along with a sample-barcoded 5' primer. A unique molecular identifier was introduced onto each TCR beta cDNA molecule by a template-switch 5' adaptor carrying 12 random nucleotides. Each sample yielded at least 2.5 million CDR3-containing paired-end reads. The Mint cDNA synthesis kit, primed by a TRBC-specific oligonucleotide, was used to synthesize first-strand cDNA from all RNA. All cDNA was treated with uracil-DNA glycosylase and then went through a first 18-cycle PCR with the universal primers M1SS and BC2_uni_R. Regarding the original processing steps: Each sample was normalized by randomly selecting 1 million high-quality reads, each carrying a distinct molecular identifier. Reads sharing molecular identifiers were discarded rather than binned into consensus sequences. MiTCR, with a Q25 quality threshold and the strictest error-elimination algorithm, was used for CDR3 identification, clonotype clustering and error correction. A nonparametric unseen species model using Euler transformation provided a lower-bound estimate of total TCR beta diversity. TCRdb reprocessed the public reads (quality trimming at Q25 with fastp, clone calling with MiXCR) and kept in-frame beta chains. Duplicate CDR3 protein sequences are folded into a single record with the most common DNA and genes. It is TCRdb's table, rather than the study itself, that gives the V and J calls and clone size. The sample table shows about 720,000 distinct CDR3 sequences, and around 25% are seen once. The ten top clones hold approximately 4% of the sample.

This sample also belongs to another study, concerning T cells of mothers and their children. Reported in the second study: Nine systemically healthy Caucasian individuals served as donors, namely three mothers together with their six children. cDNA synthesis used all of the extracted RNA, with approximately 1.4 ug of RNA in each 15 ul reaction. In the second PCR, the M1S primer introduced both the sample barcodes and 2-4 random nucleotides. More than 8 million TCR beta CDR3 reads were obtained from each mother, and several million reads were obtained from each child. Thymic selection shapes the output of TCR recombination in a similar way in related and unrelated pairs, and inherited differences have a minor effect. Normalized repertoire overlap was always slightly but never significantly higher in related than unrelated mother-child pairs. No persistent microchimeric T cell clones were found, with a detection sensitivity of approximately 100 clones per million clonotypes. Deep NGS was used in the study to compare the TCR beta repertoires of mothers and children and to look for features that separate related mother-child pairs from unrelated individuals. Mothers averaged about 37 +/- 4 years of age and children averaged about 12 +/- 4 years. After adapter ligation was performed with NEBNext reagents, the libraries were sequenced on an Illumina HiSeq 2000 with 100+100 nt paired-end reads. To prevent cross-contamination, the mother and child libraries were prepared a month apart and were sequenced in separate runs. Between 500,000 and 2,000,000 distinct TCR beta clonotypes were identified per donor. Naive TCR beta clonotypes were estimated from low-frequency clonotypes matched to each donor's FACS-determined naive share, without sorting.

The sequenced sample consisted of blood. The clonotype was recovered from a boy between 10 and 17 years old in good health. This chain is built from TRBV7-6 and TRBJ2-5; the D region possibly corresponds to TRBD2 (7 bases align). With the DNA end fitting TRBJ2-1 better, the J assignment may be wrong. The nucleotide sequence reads TGTGCCAGCAGCCCCGAGGCCGGGGGGCGTGGGCAGTTCTTC. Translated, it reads CASSPEAGGRGQFF.